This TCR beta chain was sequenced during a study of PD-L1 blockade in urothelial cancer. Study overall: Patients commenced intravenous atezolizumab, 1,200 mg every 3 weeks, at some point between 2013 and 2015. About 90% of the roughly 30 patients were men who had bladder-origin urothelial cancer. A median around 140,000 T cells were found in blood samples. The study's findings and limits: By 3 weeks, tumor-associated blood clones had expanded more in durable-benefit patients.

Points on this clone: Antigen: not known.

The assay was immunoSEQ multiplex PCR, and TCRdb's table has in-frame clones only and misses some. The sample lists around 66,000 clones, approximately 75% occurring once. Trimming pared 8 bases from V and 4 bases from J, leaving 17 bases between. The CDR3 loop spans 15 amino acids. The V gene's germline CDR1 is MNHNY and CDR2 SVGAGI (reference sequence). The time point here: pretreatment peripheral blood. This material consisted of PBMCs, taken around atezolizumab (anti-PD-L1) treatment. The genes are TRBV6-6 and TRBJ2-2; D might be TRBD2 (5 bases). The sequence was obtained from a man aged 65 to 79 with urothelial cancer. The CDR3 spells CASHSGNQLTGELFF. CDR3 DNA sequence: TGTGCCAGCCACAGCGGCAATCAACTCACCGGGGAGCTGTTTTTT.